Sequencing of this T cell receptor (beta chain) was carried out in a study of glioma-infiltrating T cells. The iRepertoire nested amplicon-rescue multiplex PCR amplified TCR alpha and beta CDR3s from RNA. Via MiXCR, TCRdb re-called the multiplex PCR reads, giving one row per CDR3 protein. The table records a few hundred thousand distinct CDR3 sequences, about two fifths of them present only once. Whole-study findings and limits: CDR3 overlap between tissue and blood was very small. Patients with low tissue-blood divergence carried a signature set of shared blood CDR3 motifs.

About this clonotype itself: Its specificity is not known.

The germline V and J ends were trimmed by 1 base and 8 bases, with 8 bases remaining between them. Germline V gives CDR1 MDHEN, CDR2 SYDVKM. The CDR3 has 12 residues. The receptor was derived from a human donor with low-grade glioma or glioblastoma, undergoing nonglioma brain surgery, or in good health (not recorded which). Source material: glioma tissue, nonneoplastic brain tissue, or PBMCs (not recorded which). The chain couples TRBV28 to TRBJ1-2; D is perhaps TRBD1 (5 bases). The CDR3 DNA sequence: TGTGCCAGCAGTTTATACAGGCGCGGCTACACCTTC. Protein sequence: CASSLYRRGYTF.